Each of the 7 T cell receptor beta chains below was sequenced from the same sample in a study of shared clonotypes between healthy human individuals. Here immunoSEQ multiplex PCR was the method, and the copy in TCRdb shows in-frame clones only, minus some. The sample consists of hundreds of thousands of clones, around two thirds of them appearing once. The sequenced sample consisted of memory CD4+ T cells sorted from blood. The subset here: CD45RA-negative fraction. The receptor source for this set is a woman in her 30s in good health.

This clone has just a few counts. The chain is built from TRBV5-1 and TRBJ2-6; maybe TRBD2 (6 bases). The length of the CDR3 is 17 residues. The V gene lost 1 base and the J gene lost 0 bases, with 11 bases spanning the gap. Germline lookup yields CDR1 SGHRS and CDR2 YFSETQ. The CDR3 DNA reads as TGCGCCAGCAGCTTGAACAAGGAGGGCTCTGGGGCCAACGTCCTGACTTTC. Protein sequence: CASSLNKEGSGANVLTF.

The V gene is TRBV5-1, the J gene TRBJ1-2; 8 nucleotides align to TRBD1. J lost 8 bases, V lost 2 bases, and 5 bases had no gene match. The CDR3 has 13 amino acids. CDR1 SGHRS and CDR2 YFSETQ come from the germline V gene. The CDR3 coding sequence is TGCGCCAGCAGCTTTGGACAGGGCTGGGGCTACACCTTC. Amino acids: CASSFGQGWGYTF.

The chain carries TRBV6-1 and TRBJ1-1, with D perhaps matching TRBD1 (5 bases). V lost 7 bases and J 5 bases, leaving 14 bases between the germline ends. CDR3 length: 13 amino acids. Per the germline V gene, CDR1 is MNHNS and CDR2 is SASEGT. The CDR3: CASIRWGVTEAFF. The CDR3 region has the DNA TGTGCCAGCATACGCTGGGGGGTAACTGAAGCTTTCTTT.

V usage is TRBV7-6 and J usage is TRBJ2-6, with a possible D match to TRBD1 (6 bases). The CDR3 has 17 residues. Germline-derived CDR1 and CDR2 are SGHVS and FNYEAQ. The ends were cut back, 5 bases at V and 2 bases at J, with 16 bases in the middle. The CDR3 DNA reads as TGTGCCAGCAGCGCGCTCAGGGGCGAGACTGGGGCCAACGTCCTGACTTTC. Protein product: CASSALRGETGANVLTF. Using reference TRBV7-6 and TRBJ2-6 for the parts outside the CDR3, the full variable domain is GAGVSQSPRYKVTKRGQDVALRCDPISGHVSLYWYRQALGQGPEFLTYFNYEAQQDKSGLPNDRFSAERPEGSISTLTIQRTEQRDSAMYRCASSALRGETGANVLTFGAGSRLTVL.

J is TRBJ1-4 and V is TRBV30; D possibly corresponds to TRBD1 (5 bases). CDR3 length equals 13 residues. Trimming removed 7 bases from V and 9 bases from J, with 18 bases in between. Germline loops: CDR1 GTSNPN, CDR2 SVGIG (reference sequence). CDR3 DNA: TGTGCCTTTCATAAGGGGCCCTGGAAAAAACTGTTTTTT. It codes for CAFHKGPWKKLFF.

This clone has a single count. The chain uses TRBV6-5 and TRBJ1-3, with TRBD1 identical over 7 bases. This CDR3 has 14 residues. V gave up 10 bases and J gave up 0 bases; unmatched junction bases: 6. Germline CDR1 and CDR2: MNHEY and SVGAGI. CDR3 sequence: CATPGGGSGNTIYF. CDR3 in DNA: TGTGCCACCCCAGGGGGAGGCTCTGGAAACACCATATATTTT.

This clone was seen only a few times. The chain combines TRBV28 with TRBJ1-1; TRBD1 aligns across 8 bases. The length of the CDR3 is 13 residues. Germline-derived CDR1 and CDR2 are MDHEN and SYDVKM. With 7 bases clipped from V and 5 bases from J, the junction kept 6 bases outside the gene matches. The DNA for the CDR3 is TGTGCCAGCACCTTCAGGGGGCGAACTGAAGCTTTCTTT. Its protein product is CASTFRGRTEAFF. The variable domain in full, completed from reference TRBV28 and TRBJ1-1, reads DVKVTQSSRYLVKRTGEKVFLECVQDMDHENMFWYRQDPGLGLRLIYFSYDVKMKEKGDIPEGYSVSREKKERFSLILESASTNQTSMYLCASTFRGRTEAFFGQGTRLTVV.